This passage covers 29 T cell receptor beta chains from one sample sequenced in a study of glioma-infiltrating T cells after dendritic cell vaccination. Generated by immunoSEQ multiplex PCR, the TCRdb table keeps only in-frame clones and is missing some. The table lists around 97,000 clones, 75% to 85% of them singletons. Sequenced material: blood, taken before dendritic cell vaccination. These receptors were obtained from a human donor with glioblastoma.

The V gene is TRBV25-1, the J gene TRBJ1-1; D remains unclear. V shed 7 bases and J shed 2 bases, with 11 bases lying between them. The CDR3 runs 13 residues. Looked up from germline, CDR1 is MGHDK and CDR2 is SYGVNS. CDR3 residues: CASTSGSNTEAFF. CDR3 coding DNA: TGTGCCAGCACTTCGGGTTCCAACACTGAAGCTTTCTTT.

This rearrangement joins TRBV7-2 to TRBJ1-3; 8 bases map to TRBD1. The CDR3 extends over 16 amino acids. The germline gives CDR1 SGHTA, CDR2 FQGNSA. V shed 6 bases and J 3 bases; nucleotides not matched to a gene: 10. CDR3 in amino acids: CASSWDRPSGGNTIYF. The CDR3 bases are TGTGCCAGCAGTTGGGACAGGCCTTCGGGTGGAAACACCATATATTTT.

This clone has a single count. The rearrangement joins TRBV7-2 to TRBJ2-3; 9 bases are a match to TRBD2. V lost 1 base, J lost 0 bases, and 11 bases stayed unmatched. CDR1 is SGHTA, CDR2 FQGNSA, per germline. The CDR3 has 19 residues. The CDR3 here is CASSLVLAGRGVSTDTQYF. The CDR3 nucleotides read TGTGCCAGCAGCTTAGTACTAGCGGGCAGGGGGGTTAGCACAGATACGCAGTATTTT. Full variable domain (outside the CDR3, taken from reference TRBV7-2 and TRBJ2-3): GAGVSQSPSNKVTEKGKDVELRCDPISGHTALYWYRQSLGQGLEFLIYFQGNSAPDKSGLPSDRFSAERTGGSVSTLTIQRTQQEDSAVYLCASSLVLAGRGVSTDTQYFGPGTRLTVL.

The V gene is TRBV9, the J gene TRBJ2-5; TRBD1 agrees at 11 bases. Germline CDR1 reads SGDLS; CDR2 reads YYNGEE. This CDR3 region has 14 residues. V gave up 5 bases and J gave up 4 bases; unmatched junction bases: 4. In DNA form, the CDR3 reads TGTGCCAGCAGTGCCGGGACAGGGGGAGAGACCCAGTACTTC. Translation gives CASSAGTGGETQYF.

For the CDR3, the DNA is TGCGCCAGCAGCCAAGAGTCATCAGGGGGCTATGGCTACACCTTC. Its translation is CASSQESSGGYGYTF. This chain joins TRBV4-1 and TRBJ1-2, with TRBD1 matching 7 bases. Trimming removed 0 bases from V and 4 bases from J; junction bases left unmatched: 5. The CDR3 is 15 amino acids. Germline V CDR1 and CDR2: MGHRA, YSYEKL.

The CDR3 nucleotides read TGTGCCAGCAGTGTCGCAGATACGCAGTATTTT. This gives the protein CASSVADTQYF. The J gene is TRBJ2-3, the V gene TRBV2, with D uncertain. V lost 4 bases to trimming and J lost 4 bases, with 3 bases between them. The germline V gene encodes CDR1 SNHLY and CDR2 FYNNEI. The CDR3 contains 11 residues.

The chain is built from TRBV6-5 and TRBJ2-2; D ambiguous. Looked up from germline, CDR1 is MNHEY and CDR2 is SVGAGI. Trimming cost V 7 bases and J 2 bases, with 5 bases left between them. The CDR3 is 12 amino acids. The CDR3 protein is CASTSNTGELFF. In nucleotides, the CDR3 is TGTGCCAGCACTTCTAACACCGGGGAGCTGTTTTTT.

The V gene is TRBV6-5, the J gene TRBJ1-2; D perhaps matches TRBD1 (6 bases). Germline V gene sequence: CDR1 MNHEY, CDR2 SVGAGI. CDR3 length: 13 residues. Trimming stripped 7 bases from V and 7 bases from J, with 16 bases between. CDR3 DNA: TGTGCCAGCATCCCGGACAGTTTGGGTGGCTACACCTTC. Translation gives CASIPDSLGGYTF.

The chain joins TRBV25-1 to TRBJ1-1; 10 bases are shared with TRBD1. CDR3 size: 14 residues. The germline V gene has CDR1 MGHDK and CDR2 SYGVNS. The J segment lost 4 bases and the V segment lost 6 bases, leaving 5 bases of the junction unmatched. CDR3 sequence (DNA): TGTGCCAGCAGGGACAGGGGGATAGGCACTGAAGCTTTCTTT. Translation: CASRDRGIGTEAFF.

The CDR3 DNA is TGTGCCAGCAGCCCAGGACTAGCGGGGGGCACGTTCTTC. As protein: CASSPGLAGGTFF. The chain is built from TRBV4-2 and TRBJ2-1; 14 nucleotides align to TRBD2. With 4 bases clipped from V and 15 bases from J, the junction kept 5 bases outside the gene matches. CDR1 is LGHNA, CDR2 YNFKEQ, per germline. There are 13 residues in the CDR3.

This rearrangement joins TRBV27 to TRBJ2-7, with 10 bases that match TRBD2. The CDR3 is 15 amino acids. The germline V gene has CDR1 MNHEY and CDR2 SMNVEV (reference sequence). V was pared by 10 bases and J by 4 bases, with 13 bases of the junction left unmatched. CDR3: CATERGSGGAYEQYF. CDR3 nucleotide sequence: TGTGCCACCGAAAGAGGAAGCGGGGGGGCTTACGAGCAGTACTTC.

The chain links TRBV6-1 to TRBJ1-2; D may be TRBD1 (5 bases). The CDR3 is 13 residues long. In germline, CDR1 is MNHNS, CDR2 SASEGT. V was clipped by 1 base and J by 7 bases, with 10 bases between them. The CDR3 nucleotides read TGTGCCAGCAGTGAAGGGGGGGGAGGTGGCTACACCTTC. Translated: CASSEGGGGGYTF.

CDR3 in DNA: TGTGCCAGCAGCCAAACAGGGGGCGGCCCCGAAGCTTTCTTT. This gives the protein CASSQTGGGPEAFF. V is TRBV6-1 and J is TRBJ1-1; 9 bases are a match to TRBD1. The V and J ends lost 6 bases and 8 bases, in that order; junction bases with no gene match: 10. This CDR3 contains 14 residues. Germline loops: CDR1 MNHNS, CDR2 SASEGT.

V gene TRBV7-2 combines with J gene TRBJ2-2, with D perhaps TRBD1 (6 bases). This CDR3 has 15 residues. Trimming pared 2 bases from V and 1 base from J, leaving 8 bases between. Germline loops: CDR1 SGHTA, CDR2 FQGNSA. The DNA for the CDR3 is TGTGCCAGCAGCTTAACAGGGATGAACACCGGGGAGCTGTTTTTT. Translating gives CASSLTGMNTGELFF.

This clone was found a few times. The germline gene is not matched at one end of the junction; a read error may be the cause. This chain joins TRBV10-3 and TRBJ2-2; 7 nucleotides match TRBD2. From germline, CDR1 is ENHRY and CDR2 SYGVKD. This CDR3 comprises 14 residues. The chain's CDR3 is CAINAGTNSGELFF. The CDR3 bases are TGTGCCATCAATGCCGGGACTAACAGCGGGGAGCTGTTTTTT.

The chain recombines TRBV11-3 with TRBJ2-5, with D perhaps matching TRBD2 (6 bases). The CDR3 has 15 residues. Germline V gives CDR1 SGHNT, CDR2 YENEEA. V lost 1 base, J lost 4 bases, and 13 bases lay in between. CDR3 in amino acids: CASSLGGDEGETQYF. CDR3 in DNA: TGTGCCAGCAGCTTAGGCGGGGACGAGGGAGAGACCCAGTACTTC.

V and J are TRBV6-5 and TRBJ1-2; 8 bases are a match to TRBD1. CDR1 MNHEY and CDR2 SVGAGI come from the germline V gene. V trimming: 2 bases; J trimming: 4 bases; junction bases outside the gene matches: 9. The CDR3 length is 16 residues. CDR3 in amino acids: CASSYSLGQGGYGYTF. CDR3 nucleotide sequence: TGTGCCAGCAGTTACAGTTTAGGACAGGGAGGCTATGGCTACACCTTC.

This sequence joins TRBV5-6 and TRBJ1-6; 7 bases map to TRBD1. V lost 0 bases, J lost 8 bases, and 5 bases stayed unmatched. The CDR3 contains 15 residues. Germline CDR1 reads SGHDT; CDR2 reads YYEEEE. The CDR3 nucleotides are TGTGCCAGCAGCTTGGACAGGGGATGGGATTCACCCCTCCACTTT. This encodes CASSLDRGWDSPLHF.

The chain couples TRBV19 to TRBJ1-4, with 7 bases lining up with TRBD1. CDR1 is LNHDA, CDR2 SQIVND, per germline (reference sequence). The CDR3 runs to 14 residues. With V trimmed by 5 bases and J by 5 bases, 5 bases remained unmatched. CDR3 nucleotides: TGTGCCAGTAGTTTGGGACAGCTCAATGAAAAACTGTTTTTT. Translation: CASSLGQLNEKLFF.

The rearrangement joins TRBV14 to TRBJ1-1; 8 bases line up with TRBD1. The V and J ends lost 0 bases and 7 bases, in that order; junction bases with no gene match: 13. The CDR3 runs 17 residues. Per germline, CDR1 SGHDN and CDR2 FVKESK. CDR3: CASSQDWPGGEYSEAFF. The CDR3 nucleotides are TGTGCCAGCAGCCAAGATTGGCCAGGGGGCGAGTATAGTGAAGCTTTCTTT. The full variable domain, completed using reference TRBV14 and TRBJ1-1, is EAGVTQFPSHSVIEKGQTVTLRCDPISGHDNLYWYRRVMGKEIKFLLHFVKESKQDESGMPNNRFLAERTGGTYSTLKVQPAELEDSGVYFCASSQDWPGGEYSEAFFGQGTRLTVV.

The chain employs TRBV6-1 and TRBJ2-5; 14 nucleotides align to TRBD2. After removal of 6 bases from V and 7 bases from J, the junction contained 4 bases not matched to a gene. Germline CDR1 reads MNHNS; CDR2 reads SASEGT. The CDR3 totals 14 residues. CDR3 amino acids: CASRPGTSGGTQYF. The CDR3 nucleotides read TGTGCCAGCAGGCCCGGGACTAGCGGGGGGACCCAGTACTTC.

The chain has TRBV6-1 and TRBJ1-3; D gene unclear. The CDR3 sequence is 12 residues long. V lost 0 bases to trimming and J lost 7 bases, with 4 bases between them. Germline CDR1 MNHNS, CDR2 SASEGT. CDR3 region: CASSEAHNTIYF. In nucleotides, the CDR3 is TGTGCCAGCAGTGAAGCTCATAACACCATATATTTT.

V is TRBV30 and J is TRBJ2-1, with a possible D match to TRBD2 (6 bases). This CDR3 contains 13 residues. The V end was cut by 3 bases, the J end by 6 bases, with 12 bases between. In germline, CDR1 is GTSNPN, CDR2 SVGIG (reference sequence). As DNA, the CDR3 is TGTGCCTGGAGCGGGGGAGCGATCAATGAGCAGTTCTTC. Translated: CAWSGGAINEQFF.

Comments on this clone: The sample carries other DNA sequences with the same CDR3. The chain has TRBV5-4 and TRBJ2-7; TRBD2 matches 9 bases. CDR1 and CDR2 from the germline V gene are SGHNT and YYREEE (reference sequence). This CDR3 is 14 amino acids long. The ends lost 0 bases at V and 5 bases at J; junction bases unmatched: 3. For the CDR3, the DNA is TGTGCCAGCAGCTTGGGTAGCGGGGGAGACGAGCAGTACTTC. Protein: CASSLGSGGDEQYF.

CDR3 loop: CASSLSGGDVDTQYF. The CDR3 DNA reads as TGTGCCAGCAGCTTGAGCGGGGGGGATGTAGATACGCAGTATTTT. The rearrangement links TRBV7-2 to TRBJ2-3; 10 bases agree with TRBD2. This CDR3 has 15 amino acids. Germline V gives CDR1 SGHTA, CDR2 FQGNSA. The trim removed 3 bases at V and 5 bases at J, leaving 5 bases unmatched.

The sample holds a few counts of this clone. The chain links TRBV7-2 to TRBJ1-3; weak D call: TRBD1 (6 bases). CDR1 and CDR2 (germline): SGHTA, FQGNSA. The CDR3 contains 16 residues. V was cut by 1 base and J by 0 bases, with 10 bases left in between. CDR3 in amino acids: CASSLGGGFSGNTIYF. The CDR3, as DNA: TGTGCCAGCAGCTTAGGAGGGGGTTTCTCTGGAAACACCATATATTTT.

Here the CDR3 reads CASSLLEAGGYGYTF. CDR3 coding DNA: TGTGCCAGCAGCTTATTAGAGGCAGGGGGCTATGGCTACACCTTC. The genes are TRBV7-2 and TRBJ1-2, with 7 bases aligning to TRBD1. The CDR3 covers 15 residues. Germline trimming cut 2 bases from V and 4 bases from J; bases unmatched to any gene: 7. CDR1 is SGHTA and CDR2 is FQGNSA in the germline V gene.

The rearrangement uses TRBV4-1 and TRBJ1-1; D is unresolved. CDR1 and CDR2 from the germline V gene are MGHRA and YSYEKL. V lost 0 bases and J lost 3, with 5 bases in between. This CDR3 is built from 13 residues. Here the CDR3 reads CASSQDSDTEAFF. CDR3 sequence (DNA): TGCGCCAGCAGCCAAGACTCGGACACTGAAGCTTTCTTT.

The chain employs TRBV27 and TRBJ2-5; 8 nucleotides agree with TRBD1. The length of the CDR3 is 14 residues. Germline-derived CDR1 and CDR2 are MNHEY and SMNVEV (reference sequence). The V segment lost 4 bases and the J segment 5 bases; nucleotides outside the gene matches: 6. CDR3: CASSWTGNLETQYF. The CDR3 DNA sequence: TGTGCCAGCAGTTGGACAGGGAACTTGGAGACCCAGTACTTC.